This is a list of T cell receptor beta chains from one sample in a study of T cell changes during pregnancy in multiple sclerosis. Clones were sequenced by immunoSEQ multiplex PCR, and TCRdb holds only the in-frame ones, with some missing. The top ten clones hold roughly 4% of a sample with 75,000 to 90,000 clones, 91% of them seen once. The sequences come from PBMCs, collected in the first trimester of pregnancy. Source of these receptors: a female donor in good health, serving as a control in a pregnancy study. Some clones in this sample may be carry-over from other donors' samples. The CDR3 runs from the conserved cysteine through the conserved F or W. A D gene is named only where the DNA matches it firmly. Size is omitted from some rows. Given values are once, few, many or a class for expanded clones.

TRBJ2-5	TRBV15	NA	NA	16	CATSRDGGGAEETQYF	TGTGCCACCAGCAGAGATGGAGGGGGCGCTGAAGAGACCCAGTACTTC
TRBJ2-1	TRBV5-6	NA	TRBD1	17	CASSPNHRGNIYNEQFF	TGTGCCAGCAGCCCCAACCACAGGGGAAATATCTACAATGAGCAGTTCTTC
TRBJ1-5	TRBV7-9	once	NA	14	CASSSFAGAGPQHF	TGTGCCAGCAGCTCCTTTGCTGGGGCCGGTCCCCAGCATTTT
TRBJ2-3	TRBV28	NA	NA	15	CASRQTGMGADTQYF	TGTGCCAGCAGACAAACAGGGATGGGAGCAGATACGCAGTATTTT
TRBJ2-7	TRBV5-6	NA	TRBD1	14	CASRGQQGAGEQYF	TGTGCCAGCAGGGGTCAACAGGGGGCGGGAGAGCAGTACTTC
TRBJ2-7	TRBV7-9	once	TRBD1	16	CASSSPGQALSYEQYF	TGTGCCAGCAGCTCCCCGGGACAGGCGCTCTCCTACGAGCAGTACTTC
TRBJ1-1	TRBV5-4	NA	NA	15	CASSSLQGWDTEAFF	TGTGCCAGCAGCTCACTACAGGGTTGGGACACTGAAGCTTTCTTT
TRBJ2-3	TRBV6-1	NA	TRBD2	16	CASSEAGGSGTDTQYF	TGTGCCAGCAGTGAAGCAGGCGGTAGCGGGACAGATACGCAGTATTTT
TRBJ1-1	TRBV30	few	NA	13	CAWNPTVNTEAFF	TGTGCCTGGAACCCGACAGTGAACACTGAAGCTTTCTTT
TRBJ2-3	TRBV15	NA	NA	16	CATSLGAHLSTDTQYF	TGTGCCACCAGCTTAGGGGCACATTTAAGCACAGATACGCAGTATTTT
TRBJ1-1	TRBV29-1	NA	NA	12	CSVMEANTEAFF	TGCAGCGTCATGGAGGCGAACACTGAAGCTTTCTTT
TRBJ1-1	TRBV19	NA	NA	13	CASCPQGSHEAFF	TGTGCCAGTTGCCCTCAGGGGTCTCATGAAGCTTTCTTT
TRBJ1-5	TRBV6-5	NA	NA	15	CASRRNRASNQPQHF	TGTGCCAGCCGGCGGAACAGGGCTAGCAATCAGCCCCAGCATTTT
TRBJ1-3	TRBV6-1	NA	NA	14	CASSPGTLGNTIYF	TGTGCCAGCAGTCCCGGGACACTTGGAAACACCATATATTTT
TRBJ2-7	TRBV5-1	NA	TRBD1	14	CASSDGQGYYEQYF	TGCGCCAGCAGCGATGGACAGGGCTACTACGAGCAGTACTTC
TRBJ2-3	TRBV11-2	once	NA	18	CASSKVTGFRTSTDTQYF	TGTGCCAGCAGCAAGGTCACGGGATTTCGTACTAGCACAGATACGCAGTATTTT
TRBJ1-4	TRBV5-1	NA	NA	14	CASSKQGTNEKLFF	TGCGCCAGCAGCAAACAGGGAACTAATGAAAAACTGTTTTTT
TRBJ2-5	TRBV7-9	NA	NA	14	CASNEGSLQETQYF	TGTGCCAGCAACGAGGGATCATTACAAGAGACCCAGTACTTC
TRBJ2-5	TRBV7-2	NA	NA	14	CASSLSARGETQYF	TGTGCCAGCAGCTTATCCGCCAGGGGAGAGACCCAGTACTTC
TRBJ1-2	TRBV7-9	NA	NA	16	CASSLTEARPYRGYTF	TGTGCCAGCAGCTTAACTGAGGCACGGCCGTATCGGGGCTACACCTTC
TRBJ1-5	TRBV18	NA	NA	14	CASSPGQGGQPQHF	TGTGCCAGCTCACCGGGGCAGGGAGGTCAGCCCCAGCATTTT
TRBJ1-1	TRBV28	NA	NA	12	CASSWGGTEAFF	TGTGCCAGCAGTTGGGGGGGAACTGAAGCTTTCTTT
TRBJ2-7	TRBV5-6	NA	NA	15	CASSLGQVTTYEQYF	TGTGCCAGCAGCTTGGGACAGGTTACCACCTACGAGCAGTACTTC
TRBJ1-2	TRBV7-9	NA	TRBD1	15	CATTWTGGRNYGYTF	TGTGCGACGACCTGGACAGGGGGCCGAAACTATGGCTACACCTTC
TRBJ2-3	TRBV7-8	NA	NA	12	CASSWTDDTQYF	TGTGCCAGCAGCTGGACAGACGATACGCAGTATTTT
TRBJ1-2	TRBV28	NA	TRBD1	14	CASSPRGLGYGYTF	TGTGCCAGCAGCCCCAGGGGGCTTGGCTATGGCTACACCTTC
TRBJ1-3	TRBV18	NA	NA	15	CASSPSGVAGNTIYF	TGTGCCAGCTCACCGTCGGGGGTAGCTGGAAACACCATATATTTT
TRBJ1-6	TRBV28	NA	TRBD1	13	CASWGQPNSPLHF	TGTGCCAGCTGGGGACAGCCGAATTCACCCCTCCACTTT
TRBJ1-4	TRBV28	once	NA	13	CASSRISNEKLFF	TGTGCCAGCAGCCGCATTAGTAATGAAAAACTGTTTTTT
TRBJ1-4	TRBV4-1	NA	NA	15	CASSPVFATNEKLFF	TGCGCCAGCAGCCCTGTATTTGCAACTAATGAAAAACTGTTTTTT
TRBJ2-5	TRBV10-1	NA	NA	13	CASSEIREETQYF	TGCGCCAGCAGTGAAATCAGGGAAGAGACCCAGTACTTC
TRBJ2-1	TRBV29-1	NA	TRBD2	15	CSVEDPGLDHNEQFF	TGCAGCGTTGAAGACCCGGGACTAGACCACAATGAGCAGTTCTTC
TRBJ2-7	TRBV11-3	NA	NA	14	CASSPRDSPYEQYF	TGTGCCAGCAGCCCCCGGGACTCGCCCTACGAGCAGTACTTC
TRBJ2-3	TRBV18	once	TRBD2	16	CASSPPGLAGTPTQYF	TGTGCCAGCTCACCACCAGGACTAGCGGGAACCCCTACGCAGTATTTT
TRBJ2-7	TRBV30	NA	TRBD1	13	CAWSKGQGGEQYF	TGTGCCTGGAGTAAGGGACAGGGCGGCGAGCAGTACTTC
TRBJ2-7	TRBV5-1	NA	TRBD1	14	CASSFRDRAIEQYF	TGCGCCAGCAGCTTTCGGGACAGGGCCATCGAGCAGTACTTC
TRBJ2-3	TRBV15	NA	NA	15	CATSRDQPHSDTQYF	TGTGCCACCAGCAGAGACCAACCTCACTCAGATACGCAGTATTTT
TRBJ1-5	TRBV28	NA	NA	13	CATSRGSNQPQHF	TGTGCCACCTCACGGGGTAGCAATCAGCCCCAGCATTTT
TRBJ1-1	TRBV5-4	NA	TRBD1	16	CASSWKPGQGESEAFF	TGTGCCAGCAGCTGGAAACCGGGACAGGGGGAGTCCGAAGCTTTCTTT
TRBJ2-4	TRBV5-6	NA	TRBD1	19	CASSFVTGVGGVAKNIQYF	TGTGCCAGCAGCTTTGTGACAGGGGTCGGGGGAGTAGCCAAAAACATTCAGTACTTC
TRBJ2-3	TRBV28	NA	TRBD2	16	CASISPPGTSSNTQYF	TGTGCCAGCATTTCTCCTCCCGGGACTAGTTCAAATACGCAGTATTTT
TRBJ1-1	TRBV5-1	NA	TRBD1	14	CASRYRGEGTEAFF	TGCGCCAGCAGATACAGGGGCGAGGGCACTGAAGCTTTCTTT
TRBJ1-2	TRBV21-1	NA	NA	16	CASSKKGREPNYGYTF	TGTGCCAGCAGCAAAAAAGGCAGGGAACCTAACTATGGCTACACCTTC
TRBJ2-3	TRBV5-6	NA	TRBD2	13	CASSLKMLAGEYF	TGTGCCAGCAGCTTGAAGATGCTAGCGGGAGAGTATTTT
TRBJ2-3	TRBV5-5	NA	NA	15	CASSLGTTSTDTQYF	TGTGCCAGCAGCTTGGGGACAACTAGCACAGATACGCAGTATTTT
TRBJ2-5	TRBV4-1	NA	TRBD2	17	CASSQGLAGVPQETQYF	TGCGCCAGCAGCCAGGGACTAGCGGGAGTCCCGCAAGAGACCCAGTACTTC
TRBJ1-5	TRBV30	NA	TRBD1	15	CAWRRTGGRNQPQHF	TGTGCCTGGAGGCGTACAGGGGGCCGGAATCAGCCCCAGCATTTT
TRBJ2-3	TRBV4-3	NA	TRBD2	16	CASSQGVAGEVDTQYF	TGCGCCAGCAGCCAGGGAGTAGCGGGAGAGGTAGATACGCAGTATTTT
TRBJ1-6	TRBV2	NA	NA	13	CASSTESNSPLHF	TGTGCCAGCAGCACAGAAAGTAATTCACCCCTCCACTTT
TRBJ2-7	TRBV5-1	NA	TRBD2	13	CASRASGLYEQYF	TGCGCCAGCCGGGCTAGCGGCCTATACGAGCAGTACTTC
TRBJ2-6	TRBV14	NA	NA	17	CASSQVGGSSGANVLTF	TGTGCCAGCAGCCAAGTAGGTGGGAGCTCTGGGGCCAACGTCCTGACTTTC
TRBJ2-1	TRBV5-4	NA	NA	14	CASSIPPSDNEQFF	TGTGCCAGCAGCATACCTCCTAGCGACAATGAGCAGTTCTTC
TRBJ1-4	TRBV7-6	NA	NA	13	CASSREANEKLFF	TGTGCCAGCTCCAGGGAAGCTAATGAAAAACTGTTTTTT
TRBJ1-2	TRBV4-1	NA	NA	14	CASSQEWSEYGYTF	TGCGCCAGCAGCCAAGAATGGTCCGAGTATGGCTACACCTTC
TRBJ2-7	TRBV4-3	once	NA	11	CASSQGDEQYF	TGCGCCAGCAGCCAGGGCGACGAGCAGTACTTC
TRBJ2-7	TRBV6-5	NA	TRBD1	12	CASSPGTGEQYF	TGTGCCAGCAGTCCAGGGACAGGCGAGCAGTACTTC
TRBJ2-1	TRBV7-8	once	TRBD2	18	CASSLGSTSGSSYNEQFF	TGTGCCAGCAGCTTAGGGAGTACTAGCGGCAGCTCCTACAATGAGCAGTTCTTC
TRBJ1-6	TRBV6-1	NA	NA	13	CATQAVGLGPLHF	TGTGCCACTCAAGCGGTGGGACTAGGACCCCTCCACTTT
TRBJ2-2	TRBV4-1	NA	TRBD1	14	CATADRLNTGELFF	TGCGCCACCGCGGACAGGTTGAACACCGGGGAGCTGTTTTTT